This TCR beta chain was documented in a study of vaccination effects on CD4 cells after COVID-19. Antigen-specific CD4+ T cell clonotypes were called by their expansion after viral peptide-pool culture in ViraFEST. After less than twelve days in culture, the CD4+ T cells were isolated. SARS-CoV-2 infected the person between March and December 2020, as confirmed by PCR. A few million PBMC were seeded per well and grown in the presence of roughly 11 IU/ml IL-2 and 8.5 to 10 ug/ml peptides. IL-2 medium supplanted half the medium on days 3 and 7. As to this clone: What it recognizes is unknown.

V was shortened by 1 base and J by 4 bases, with 16 bases between the two germline ends. Germline V lookup: CDR1 SGHTA, CDR2 FQGNSA. CDR3 size: 16 residues. Study findings and constraints: Early post-infection timepoints were missing from the study, which also had few convalescent patients. Late post-vaccination samples showed marked contraction of infection- and vaccine-induced clones.

Clones were read by immunoSEQ multiplex PCR, and TCRdb kept only the in-frame ones, dropping some. The top ten hold around 17% of the sample, which has roughly 24,000 clones, roughly 76% seen once. Here the sequenced sample was CD4+ T cells from PBMCs cultured with SARS-CoV-2 spike peptides, taken before COVID-19 vaccination. The origin of this receptor is a human donor who had a prior SARS-CoV-2 infection. J is TRBJ1-2 and V is TRBV7-2; tentatively, D is TRBD1 (5 bases). CDR3 protein: CASSLGGTRDLYGYTF. The CDR3 DNA reads TGTGCCAGCAGCTTAGGGGGGACGAGGGACCTCTATGGCTACACCTTC.